A single sample gave rise to the 19 T cell receptor beta chains below, sequenced in a study of blood T cell repertoires in COVID-19 (dated by TCRdb to the early 2020s). Libraries were prepared through the immunoSEQ multiplex PCR assay. TCRdb re-hosts the immuneACCESS table, in-frame sequences only. Its copies lack some clones; in the studies checked, an unresolved V gene accounts for under half of them, and the cause for the rest is not known. The sample records under 200,000 clones, 70% to 90% of which are singletons. Roughly 21% of the sample rests with the top ten. The sequencing sample was made of peripheral blood. The receptors were sampled from a man in his fifties or sixties with active or convalescent COVID-19.

The V call is TRBV2, the J call TRBJ1-6; maybe TRBD1 (5 bases). The CDR3 has 15 residues. Germline V gene sequence: CDR1 SNHLY, CDR2 FYNNEI. Trimming shortened V by 2 bases and J by 7 bases, and 12 bases separated the two germline ends. CDR3 sequence (DNA): TGTGCCAGCAGTGAACTCGGGGGGAGGAATTCACCCCTCCACTTT. It is translated as CASSELGGRNSPLHF.

The chain uses TRBV5-6 and TRBJ2-2; 8 bases are shared with TRBD2. Germline V gives CDR1 SGHDT, CDR2 YYEEEE. The ends lost 5 bases at V and 0 bases at J; junction bases unmatched: 6. CDR3 length: 16 amino acids. CDR3 protein: CASRHLSGTNTGELFF. CDR3 nucleotides: TGTGCCAGCAGGCACCTTAGCGGGACGAACACCGGGGAGCTGTTTTTT.

The chain has TRBV9 and TRBJ2-1; 9 nucleotides align to TRBD2. The ends lost 0 bases at V and 5 bases at J; junction bases unmatched: 3. Germline CDR1 is SGDLS and CDR2 is YYNGEE. There are 15 residues in the CDR3. The CDR3 bases are TGTGCCAGCAGCGTAGTTAGCGGGGGTAACAATGAGCAGTTCTTC. Translating it yields CASSVVSGGNNEQFF.

The chain uses TRBV2 and TRBJ1-6, with 12 nucleotides matching TRBD1. This CDR3 is built from 18 residues. The germline CDR1 and CDR2 sequences are SNHLY and FYNNEI. The V and J ends lost 6 bases and 6 bases, in that order; junction bases with no gene match: 12. This CDR3 reads CASSAGTGGEIGNSPLHF. CDR3 in DNA: TGTGCCAGCAGCGCGGGGACAGGGGGCGAGATTGGTAATTCACCCCTCCACTTT.

Only a few counts were recorded for this clone. The chain's CDR3 is CAITSEKSYEQYF. The CDR3 coding sequence is TGTGCCATCACGAGCGAAAAGTCCTACGAGCAGTACTTC. The genes are TRBV10-3 and TRBJ2-7, with D uncertain. The V gene's germline CDR1 is ENHRY and CDR2 SYGVKD. Trimming removed 7 bases from V and 1 base from J, with 11 bases in between. The CDR3 extends over 13 amino acids.

This clone was counted between two and nine times. The J gene is TRBJ1-1, the V gene TRBV5-4; 7 bases align to TRBD1. Per germline, CDR1 SGHNT and CDR2 YYREEE (reference sequence). The junction had 6 bases not matched to a gene; V was cut back by 5 bases and J by 2 bases. The CDR3 sequence is 14 residues long. For the CDR3, the DNA is TGTGCCAGCAGGCCAGGGGGTTTTAACACTGAAGCTTTCTTT. Encoded protein: CASRPGGFNTEAFF.

The chain employs TRBV2 and TRBJ1-5; possible D gene TRBD1, 6 bases. This CDR3 is 15 amino acids long. V lost 5 bases, J lost 4 bases, and 15 bases lay in between. Germline V lookup: CDR1 SNHLY, CDR2 FYNNEI. The CDR3 DNA is TGTGCCAGCAGTATAGGACAGCGGTCGAATCAGCCCCAGCATTTT. It specifies CASSIGQRSNQPQHF.

The chain joins TRBV2 to TRBJ2-1; TRBD2 agrees at 15 bases. The CDR3 loop spans 15 amino acids. V trimming: 6 bases; J trimming: 14 bases; junction bases outside the gene matches: 11. Per germline, CDR1 SNHLY and CDR2 FYNNEI. CDR3 in amino acids: CASSQEGLAGGTKFF. In DNA form, the CDR3 reads TGTGCCAGCAGCCAGGAGGGACTAGCGGGGGGTACTAAGTTCTTC. Using reference TRBV2 and TRBJ2-1 for the parts outside the CDR3, the full variable domain is EPEVTQTPSHQVTQMGQEVILRCVPISNHLYFYWYRQILGQKVEFLVSFYNNEISEKSEIFDDQFSVERPDGSNFTLKIRSTKLEDSAMYFCASSQEGLAGGTKFFGPGTRLTVL.

This chain links TRBV7-9 with TRBJ2-2, with 11 bases matching TRBD1. V dropped 5 bases and J dropped 3; count of bases not matched to a gene: 8. The CDR3 has 17 amino acids. Germline lookup yields CDR1 SEHNR and CDR2 FQNEAQ (reference sequence). This CDR3 reads CASSPFGTGGDTGELFF. CDR3 in DNA: TGTGCCAGCAGCCCATTCGGGACAGGGGGGGACACCGGGGAGCTGTTTTTT.

V usage is TRBV5-8 and J usage is TRBJ2-3, with D uncertain. Germline-derived CDR1 and CDR2 are SGHTS and YDEGEE. This CDR3 has 16 amino acids. Trimming shortened V by 0 bases and J by 0 bases, and 11 bases separated the two germline ends. The CDR3 DNA is TGTGCCAGCAGCTTGGGACTTAGGCCTAGCACAGATACGCAGTATTTT. Protein product: CASSLGLRPSTDTQYF. The full variable domain, in which reference TRBV5-8 and TRBJ2-3 provide the parts outside the CDR3, is EAGVTQSPTHLIKTRGQQATLRCSPISGHTSVYWYQQALGLGLQFLLWYDEGEERNRGNFPPRFSGRQFPNYSSELNVNALELEDSALYLCASSLGLRPSTDTQYFGPGTRLTVL.

V is TRBV4-1 and J is TRBJ1-4, with 7 bases matching TRBD1. Germline assignment: CDR1 MGHRA and CDR2 YSYEKL. The trim removed 5 bases at V and 8 bases at J, leaving 17 bases unmatched. The CDR3 has 17 amino acids. This chain's CDR3 is CASSDRAFLNDLEKLFF. The DNA of the CDR3 is TGCGCCAGCAGCGACAGGGCGTTTCTCAATGATTTGGAAAAACTGTTTTTT.

The rearrangement links TRBV18 to TRBJ1-2; D is undetermined. The V end was cut by 1 base, the J end by 7 bases, with 7 bases between. Germline values: CDR1 KGHSH, CDR2 LQKENI. The CDR3 runs 12 residues. CDR3: CASSPRETGYTF. The CDR3 DNA is TGTGCCAGCTCACCACGGGAGACTGGCTACACCTTC.

The J gene is TRBJ2-7, the V gene TRBV7-9; D gene ambiguous. CDR1 is SEHNR, CDR2 FQNEAQ, per germline (reference sequence). V lost 4 bases and J 1 base, leaving 8 bases between the germline ends. The CDR3 contains 13 residues. CDR3 loop: CASSWPRSYEQYF. Here the CDR3 DNA reads TGTGCCAGCAGCTGGCCCAGATCCTACGAGCAGTACTTC.

This clone was detected only once. The gene calls are TRBV11-3 and TRBJ2-7; TRBD2 aligns across 10 bases. CDR3 length: 15 residues. V lost 2 bases to trimming and J lost 3 bases; unmatched junction nucleotides: 4. CDR1 is SGHNT, CDR2 YENEEA, per germline. Here the CDR3 DNA reads TGTGCCAGCAGCTTAATGAGCGGGGGGGACTACGAGCAGTACTTC. Protein product: CASSLMSGGDYEQYF.

This sequence joins TRBV10-3 and TRBJ1-5; D is uncertain. CDR3 length: 14 residues. Germline CDR1 and CDR2: ENHRY and SYGVKD. V was clipped by 2 bases and J by 9 bases, with 14 bases between them. CDR3 in amino acids: CAISELQETMPQHF. The CDR3, as DNA: TGTGCCATCAGTGAGCTCCAGGAAACAATGCCCCAGCATTTT.

The rearrangement joins TRBV6-5 to TRBJ1-1; 10 nucleotides agree with TRBD1. The CDR3 totals 14 residues. The V segment lost 7 bases and the J segment 5 bases; nucleotides outside the gene matches: 7. CDR1 MNHEY and CDR2 SVGAGI come from the germline V gene. The CDR3 sequence is CASTRQGAGTEAFF. Written as DNA, the CDR3 is TGTGCCAGCACACGACAGGGGGCGGGTACTGAAGCTTTCTTT.

The genes are TRBV5-1 and TRBJ2-7; D perhaps matches TRBD1 (5 bases). Germline V gives CDR1 SGHRS, CDR2 YFSETQ. This CDR3 region has 11 residues. Trimming shortened V by 4 bases and J by 5 bases, and 7 bases separated the two germline ends. The chain's CDR3 is CASSQGDEQYF. In nucleotides, the CDR3 is TGCGCCAGCAGCCAAGGGGACGAGCAGTACTTC. The full variable domain, in which reference TRBV5-1 and TRBJ2-7 provide the parts outside the CDR3, is KAGVTQTPRYLIKTRGQQVTLSCSPISGHRSVSWYQQTPGQGLQFLFEYFSETQRNKGNFPGRFSGRQFSNSRSEMNVSTLELGDSALYLCASSQGDEQYFGPGTRLTVT.

V is TRBV30 and J is TRBJ1-3; tentatively, D is TRBD1 (6 bases). Germline CDR1 and CDR2: GTSNPN and SVGIG (reference sequence). Trimming took off 3 bases at V and 0 bases at J, with 15 bases between the two ends. This CDR3 region has 16 residues. The CDR3 spells CAWRPIQGDSGNTIYF. CDR3 nucleotide sequence: TGTGCCTGGAGGCCAATACAGGGAGACTCTGGAAACACCATATATTTT.

The gene calls are TRBV19 and TRBJ1-5, with 7 bases matching TRBD1. The V and J ends lost 7 bases and 5 bases, in that order; junction bases with no gene match: 8. Germline CDR1 LNHDA, CDR2 SQIVND (reference sequence). The length of the CDR3 is 14 residues. The chain's CDR3 is CASTPGTDHQPQHF. CDR3 nucleotide sequence: TGTGCCAGTACCCCCGGGACAGACCATCAGCCCCAGCATTTT.